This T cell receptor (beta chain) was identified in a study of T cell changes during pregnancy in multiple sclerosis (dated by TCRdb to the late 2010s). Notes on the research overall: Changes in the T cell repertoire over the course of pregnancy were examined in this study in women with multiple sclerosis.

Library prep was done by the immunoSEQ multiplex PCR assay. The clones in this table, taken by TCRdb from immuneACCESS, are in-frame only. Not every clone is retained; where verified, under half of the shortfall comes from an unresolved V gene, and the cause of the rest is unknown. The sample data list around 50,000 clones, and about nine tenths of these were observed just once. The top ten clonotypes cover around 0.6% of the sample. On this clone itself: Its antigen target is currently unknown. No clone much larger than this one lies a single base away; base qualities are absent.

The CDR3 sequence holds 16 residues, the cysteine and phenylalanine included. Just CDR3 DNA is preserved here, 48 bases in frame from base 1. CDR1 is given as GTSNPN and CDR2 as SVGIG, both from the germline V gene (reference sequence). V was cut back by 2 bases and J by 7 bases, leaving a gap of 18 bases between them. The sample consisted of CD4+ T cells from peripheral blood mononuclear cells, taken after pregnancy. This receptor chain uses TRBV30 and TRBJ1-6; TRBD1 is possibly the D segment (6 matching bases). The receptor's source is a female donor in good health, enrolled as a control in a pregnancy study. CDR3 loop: CAWSLGDRMGNSPLHF. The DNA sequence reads TGTGCCTGGAGTTTGGGCGACAGGATGGGGAATTCACCCCTCCACTTT.